What follows are 11 T cell receptor beta chains derived from one specimen sequenced in a study of T cell responses to AZD1222 COVID-19 vaccine. Sequencing used immunoSEQ multiplex PCR; TCRdb keeps in-frame clones, though not all of them. This table has approximately 150,000 clones, about 92% appearing once. The sequences come from peripheral blood, collected 28 days after the second AZD1222 dose. These receptors all come from an adult who received the AZD1222 COVID-19 vaccine.

J is TRBJ1-6 and V is TRBV19; D unclear. V was shortened by 3 bases and J by 13 bases, with 10 bases between the two germline ends. From germline, CDR1 is LNHDA and CDR2 SQIVND (reference sequence). The CDR3 contains 12 residues. The CDR3 coding sequence is TGTGCCAGTAGTATGACCTGGTCGCCCCTCCACTTT. Translating it yields CASSMTWSPLHF.

This clone was observed a single time. The CDR3: CAIGALAKNIQYF. CDR3 DNA sequence: TGTGCCATTGGAGCTTTAGCCAAAAACATTCAGTACTTC. The rearrangement links TRBV10-3 to TRBJ2-4; D gene uncertain. This CDR3 spans 13 amino acids. The ends were cut back, 9 bases at V and 0 bases at J, with 9 bases in the middle. The germline gives CDR1 ENHRY, CDR2 SYGVKD.

In this sample, this clone turned up a few times. The V and J genes are TRBV7-8 and TRBJ2-7, with 7 bases matching TRBD2. The CDR3 is made up of 14 amino acids. Germline V gives CDR1 SGHVS, CDR2 FQNEAQ. V dropped 7 bases and J dropped 3; count of bases not matched to a gene: 9. CDR3 nucleotide sequence: TGTGCCAGCAACCCGAGGGAGGGTGTCTACGAGCAGTACTTC. It translates to CASNPREGVYEQYF.

V usage is TRBV5-8 and J usage is TRBJ2-7; D is ambiguous. The germline V gene encodes CDR1 SGHTS and CDR2 YDEGEE. Trimming removed 1 base at V and 6 bases at J, with 5 bases between. CDR3 length: 11 amino acids. The CDR3 region has the DNA TGTGCCAGCAGCTTGTACGGCGAGCAGTACTTC. It specifies CASSLYGEQYF.

This chain connects TRBV10-3 to TRBJ2-7; D is unclear. The CDR3 contains 12 residues. Germline V gene data show CDR1 as ENHRY and CDR2 as SYGVKD. V lost 2 bases and J 1 base, leaving 3 bases between the germline ends. The CDR3 region has the DNA TGTGCCATCAGTGAGGCTTCCTACGAGCAGTACTTC. It yields the protein CAISEASYEQYF.

The chain has TRBV7-2 and TRBJ1-1; TRBD1 matches 8 bases. Germline lookup yields CDR1 SGHTA and CDR2 FQGNSA. The CDR3 spans 16 residues. The V segment lost 4 bases and the J segment 0 bases; nucleotides outside the gene matches: 7. The CDR3 is CASSSRTGRMNTEAFF. CDR3 nucleotides: TGTGCCAGCAGCTCCCGGACAGGGCGTATGAACACTGAAGCTTTCTTT. Using reference TRBV7-2 and TRBJ1-1 for the parts outside the CDR3, the full variable domain is GAGVSQSPSNKVTEKGKDVELRCDPISGHTALYWYRQSLGQGLEFLIYFQGNSAPDKSGLPSDRFSAERTGGSVSTLTIQRTQQEDSAVYLCASSSRTGRMNTEAFFGQGTRLTVV.

A remark on this clone: Other DNA sequences of this sample code for an identical CDR3. The chain recombines TRBV12-3 or TRBV12-4 with TRBJ1-5; D is undetermined. The germline V and J ends were trimmed by 3 bases and 5 bases, with 8 bases remaining between them. This CDR3 has 13 amino acids. The CDR3 bases are TGTGCCAGCAGTTTGTCCCGGGATCAGCCCCAGCATTTT. The encoded protein is CASSLSRDQPQHF.

The chain joins TRBV6-6 to TRBJ1-2, with TRBD1 matching 8 bases. Germline CDR1 and CDR2: MNHNY and SVGAGI (reference sequence). Germline trimming cut 6 bases from V and 3 bases from J; bases unmatched to any gene: 6. There are 14 residues in the CDR3. The CDR3 DNA sequence: TGTGCCAGCAGAATGGACAGGGCGGACTATGGCTACACCTTC. Residues: CASRMDRADYGYTF.

The chain employs TRBV29-1 and TRBJ2-7; TRBD1 is a possible D gene (7 bases). CDR1 and CDR2 (germline): SQVTM, ANQGSEA. The CDR3 loop spans 13 amino acids. Trimming left V 4 bases short and J 3 bases short, with 13 bases between. The CDR3 DNA reads TGCAGCGTTGTGGAGGGGGCGGGCTACGAGCAGTACTTC. It yields the protein CSVVEGAGYEQYF.

The chain uses TRBV29-1 and TRBJ2-5; D gene unclear. The CDR3 spans 11 residues. Germline lookup yields CDR1 SQVTM and CDR2 ANQGSEA. V lost 6 bases, J lost 5 bases, and 10 bases lay in between. In nucleotides, the CDR3 is TGCAGCGTGAGTCCCCCGGAGACCCAGTACTTC. Encoded protein: CSVSPPETQYF. Supplemented by reference TRBV29-1 and TRBJ2-5, the full variable domain reads SAVISQKPSRDICQRGTSLTIQCQVDSQVTMMFWYRQQPGQSLTLIATANQGSEATYESGFVIDKFPISRPNLTFSTLTVSNMSPEDSSIYLCSVSPPETQYFGPGTRLLVL.

The V call is TRBV3-1 (or the pseudogene TRBV3-2), the J call TRBJ2-5; D gene unclear. Germline V CDR1 and CDR2: LGHDT, YNNKEL (reference sequence). V lost 2 bases, J lost 5 bases, and 12 bases lay in between. CDR3 length: 14 residues. The CDR3 region is CASSQHSRSETQYF. CDR3 in DNA: TGTGCCAGCAGCCAACATTCCCGGTCCGAGACCCAGTACTTC.